This entry lists 28 T cell receptor beta chains sequenced from one sample in a study of blood T cell repertoires in COVID-19. TCRdb keeps only in-frame clones here, not all; method: immunoSEQ multiplex PCR. The sample lists about 47,000 clones, roughly 87% occurring once. The sequencing sample was made of peripheral blood. Receptor source: a man aged 50-60 years with active COVID-19.

The chain combines TRBV7-6 with TRBJ2-3; the match to TRBD2 covers 7 bases. The CDR3 has 16 amino acids. J was trimmed by 4 bases and V by 1 base; bases with no gene match: 8. CDR1 and CDR2 (germline): SGHVS, FNYEAQ. Written as DNA, the CDR3 is TGTGCCAGCAGCTTAGGTGGTCTAGCGGCGTCAGATACGCAGTATTTT. It is translated as CASSLGGLAASDTQYF.

The chain couples TRBV7-8 to TRBJ2-1; TRBD1 is a possible D gene (6 bases). V lost 1 base to trimming and J lost 3 bases, with 13 bases between them. Looked up from germline, CDR1 is SGHVS and CDR2 is FQNEAQ. This CDR3 region has 16 residues. DNA of the CDR3: TGTGCCAGCAGCTTAGGGTGGGGGCAGGGCTACAATGAGCAGTTCTTC. Translated: CASSLGWGQGYNEQFF.

The rearrangement joins TRBV7-2 to TRBJ2-3; 16 bases are shared with TRBD2. The CDR3 extends over 18 amino acids. With V trimmed by 4 bases and J by 5 bases, 9 bases remained unmatched. Germline-derived CDR1 and CDR2 are SGHTA and FQGNSA. The CDR3 loop reads CASSSRGLAGGLGDTQYF. CDR3 sequence (DNA): TGTGCCAGCAGCTCCCGGGGACTAGCGGGGGGGCTTGGAGATACGCAGTATTTT. Filled out from reference TRBV7-2 and TRBJ2-3, the complete variable domain reads GAGVSQSPSNKVTEKGKDVELRCDPISGHTALYWYRQSLGQGLEFLIYFQGNSAPDKSGLPSDRFSAERTGGSVSTLTIQRTQQEDSAVYLCASSSRGLAGGLGDTQYFGPGTRLTVL.

The chain couples TRBV18 to TRBJ1-6, with TRBD1 matching 7 bases. Germline V gene lookup returns CDR1 KGHSH and CDR2 LQKENI. The V gene end was trimmed by 6 bases and the J gene end by 5 bases; junction bases not matched to a gene: 7. There are 15 residues in the CDR3. The chain's CDR3 is CASSQGVRNNSPLHF. The CDR3 DNA sequence: TGTGCCAGCTCTCAGGGGGTTCGGAATAATTCACCCCTCCACTTT.

A note on this clone: One end of the junction is discordant with germline, which a read error may explain. The rearrangement uses TRBV28 and TRBJ2-4; 10 bases fit TRBD2. The CDR3 runs to 12 residues. Per the germline V gene, CDR1 is MDHEN and CDR2 is SYDVKM. CDR3 DNA: TGTGCCAGCAGTGCGGCTAGCGGGGGAGATGACTTC. Translated, it gives CASSAASGGDDF.

The V call is TRBV5-1, the J call TRBJ2-6, with D tentatively TRBD1 (5 bases). The germline V and J ends were trimmed by 4 bases and 4 bases, with 12 bases remaining between them. This CDR3 comprises 15 residues. Germline CDR1 and CDR2: SGHRS and YFSETQ. The CDR3 coding sequence is TGCGCCAGCAGCAAGGGGCTTGAGGGGGCCAACGTCCTGACTTTC. This sequence encodes CASSKGLEGANVLTF.

This chain joins TRBV7-8 and TRBJ1-2; 7 nucleotides match TRBD1. Germline V gene sequence: CDR1 SGHVS, CDR2 FQNEAQ. Trimming at V came to 5 bases and at J to 8 bases, leaving 14 bases not matched to a gene. The CDR3 is 15 residues long. CDR3 loop: CASSRRTGTALGYTF. The CDR3 nucleotides read TGTGCCAGCAGCCGGCGAACCGGGACAGCCCTCGGCTACACCTTC.

The chain joins TRBV10-3 to TRBJ2-4, with D tentatively TRBD2 (6 bases). The CDR3 contains 12 residues. Trimming removed 10 bases from V and 5 bases from J, with 12 bases in between. In germline, CDR1 is ENHRY, CDR2 SYGVKD. CDR3: CATRGTENIQYF. The CDR3, as DNA: TGTGCCACCCGCGGGACGGAAAACATTCAGTACTTC.

Here the CDR3 reads CASSFTTGAYTF. In DNA form, the CDR3 reads TGCGCCAGCAGCTTTACGACTGGGGCCTACACCTTC. The chain links TRBV5-1 to TRBJ1-2; tentatively, D is TRBD1 (5 bases). The CDR3 is 12 amino acids. Trimming cost V 2 bases and J 10 bases, with 12 bases left between them. CDR1 is SGHRS and CDR2 is YFSETQ in the germline V gene.

The chain is built from TRBV28 and TRBJ2-7, with D maybe TRBD2 (6 bases). This CDR3 comprises 17 residues. Germline loops: CDR1 MDHEN, CDR2 SYDVKM. V was pared by 4 bases and J by 4 bases, with 23 bases between. CDR3 in DNA: TGTGCCAGCAGTTCGCCCCTGACTATAGCGGTAAGGTACGAGCAGTACTTC. This gives the protein CASSSPLTIAVRYEQYF.

Comments on this clone: The same CDR3 is also encoded by other DNA sequences in this sample. The V call is TRBV5-1, the J call TRBJ2-1; TRBD1 aligns across 8 bases. V lost 4 bases to trimming and J lost 4 bases; unmatched junction nucleotides: 4. The CDR3 is 14 residues long. Germline values: CDR1 SGHRS, CDR2 YFSETQ. The CDR3 bases are TGCGCCAGCAGCCTTGACAGGGGATACAATGAGCAGTTCTTC. Its translation: CASSLDRGYNEQFF.

The chain links TRBV7-2 to TRBJ1-5; perhaps TRBD1 as D (5 bases). The CDR3 loop spans 14 amino acids. Germline lookup yields CDR1 SGHTA and CDR2 FQGNSA. Trimming took 5 bases from V and 4 from J, leaving 12 bases between them. The CDR3 DNA sequence: TGTGCCAGCAGCGGCGGGGCCGTTAATCAGCCCCAGCATTTT. It yields the protein CASSGGAVNQPQHF. Using reference TRBV7-2 and TRBJ1-5 for the parts outside the CDR3, the full variable domain is GAGVSQSPSNKVTEKGKDVELRCDPISGHTALYWYRQSLGQGLEFLIYFQGNSAPDKSGLPSDRFSAERTGGSVSTLTIQRTQQEDSAVYLCASSGGAVNQPQHFGDGTRLSIL.

The rearrangement joins TRBV7-9 to TRBJ2-7, with 8 bases identical to TRBD1. The trim removed 5 bases at V and 0 bases at J, leaving 12 bases unmatched. Germline assignment: CDR1 SEHNR and CDR2 FQNEAQ (reference sequence). The CDR3 is 17 residues long. CDR3 coding DNA: TGTGCCAGCAGCGGAATACCGGGACAGGTAAACTCCTACGAGCAGTACTTC. It translates to CASSGIPGQVNSYEQYF.

The chain joins TRBV3-1 (or the pseudogene TRBV3-2) to TRBJ1-4; D is unclear. This CDR3 comprises 18 residues. Germline assignment: CDR1 LGHDT and CDR2 YNNKEL (reference sequence). V lost 1 base to trimming and J lost 8 bases, with 23 bases between them. CDR3 in DNA: TGTGCCAGCAGCCAAGGGATCGGGTCGGTGGTGATTATCGAAAAACTGTTTTTT. It yields the protein CASSQGIGSVVIIEKLFF.

A few counts support this clone. The chain joins TRBV5-1 to TRBJ1-5, with D uncertain. Germline-derived CDR1 and CDR2 are SGHRS and YFSETQ. The CDR3 runs to 13 residues. The ends were cut back, 0 bases at V and 7 bases at J, with 8 bases in the middle. Written as DNA, the CDR3 is TGCGCCAGCAGCTTGGCCCCCGGGCAGCCCCAGCATTTT. The encoded protein is CASSLAPGQPQHF.

This chain joins TRBV7-8 and TRBJ2-2; D may be TRBD1 (6 bases). Germline lookup yields CDR1 SGHVS and CDR2 FQNEAQ. Trimming left V 3 bases short and J 4 bases short, with 18 bases between. This CDR3 comprises 17 residues. CDR3: CASSLSPGHLSTGELFF. CDR3 sequence (DNA): TGTGCCAGCAGCTTGTCTCCGGGACACCTATCCACCGGGGAGCTGTTTTTT.

The J gene is TRBJ2-2, the V gene TRBV4-1; 9 nucleotides align to TRBD2. The trim removed 4 bases at V and 8 bases at J, leaving 5 bases unmatched. This CDR3 has 14 residues. Germline V gene data show CDR1 as MGHRA and CDR2 as YSYEKL. The CDR3 spells CASSLTAGGGELFF. CDR3 in DNA: TGCGCCAGCAGCCTAACAGCGGGGGGTGGGGAGCTGTTTTTT.

The V call is TRBV9, the J call TRBJ1-2, with a possible D match to TRBD1 (5 bases). The germline gives CDR1 SGDLS, CDR2 YYNGEE. The V end lost 0 bases, the J end lost 3 bases, and 15 bases lay between the germline ends. This CDR3 spans 16 amino acids. This chain's CDR3 is CASSVGPGVGDYGYTF. In DNA, the CDR3 is TGTGCCAGCAGCGTAGGTCCGGGGGTCGGGGACTATGGCTACACCTTC.

CDR3 region: CSGTSGRRTDTQYF. CDR3 nucleotides: TGCAGCGGTACTAGCGGGAGAAGGACAGATACGCAGTATTTT. The chain is built from TRBV29-1 and TRBJ2-3; TRBD2 matches 11 bases. CDR1 is SQVTM, CDR2 ANQGSEA, per germline. This CDR3 contains 14 residues. The V and J ends lost 7 bases and 3 bases, in that order; junction bases with no gene match: 6.

This clone was detected once. The CDR3 DNA follows: TGTGCCAGCAGACACCCAGCGGGAGCAAGAGATACGCAGTATTTT. Its translation is CASRHPAGARDTQYF. The chain employs TRBV6-5 and TRBJ2-3, with 8 positions matching TRBD2. CDR1 and CDR2 from the germline V gene are MNHEY and SVGAGI. The CDR3 sequence is 15 residues long. Unmatched junction bases numbered 10, after V lost 6 bases and J lost 5 bases.

The chain is built from TRBV11-2 and TRBJ2-3, with 10 bases fitting TRBD2. J lost 14 bases, V lost 6 bases, and 8 bases had no gene match. The CDR3 has 12 amino acids. Germline values: CDR1 SGHAT, CDR2 FQNNGV. The CDR3 sequence is CASSQTSGVGYF. The CDR3 DNA reads as TGTGCCAGCAGTCAAACTAGCGGGGTGGGGTATTTT.

The chain joins TRBV15 to TRBJ2-1; 12 bases map to TRBD1. Looked up from germline, CDR1 is LNHNV and CDR2 is YYDKDF (reference sequence). V trimming: 1 base; J trimming: 8 bases; junction bases outside the gene matches: 3. The CDR3 is made up of 15 amino acids. The CDR3 region is CATSRGDRGLDEQFF. The DNA for the CDR3 is TGTGCCACCAGCAGAGGGGACAGGGGGCTTGATGAGCAGTTCTTC. Full variable domain (outside the CDR3, taken from reference TRBV15 and TRBJ2-1): DAMVIQNPRYQVTQFGKPVTLSCSQTLNHNVMYWYQQKSSQAPKLLFHYYDKDFNNEADTPDNFQSRRPNTSFCFLDIRSPGLGDTAMYLCATSRGDRGLDEQFFGPGTRLTVL.

The rearrangement links TRBV19 to TRBJ1-4; 7 bases align to TRBD1. Unmatched junction bases numbered 6, after V lost 3 bases and J lost 8 bases. Germline V gene data show CDR1 as LNHDA and CDR2 as SQIVND (reference sequence). The CDR3 is 14 amino acids. This CDR3 is CASSINRGGEKLFF. In nucleotides, the CDR3 is TGTGCCAGTAGTATTAACAGGGGCGGAGAAAAACTGTTTTTT.

The V and J genes are TRBV6-4 and TRBJ2-1, with TRBD2 identical over 12 bases. There are 14 residues in the CDR3. Germline assignment: CDR1 MRHNA and CDR2 SNTAGT. V lost 6 bases to trimming and J lost 10 bases; unmatched junction nucleotides: 7. The CDR3 nucleotides read TGTGCCAGCAGGGTGACTAGCGGGAGACAAGAGCAGTTCTTC. Its protein product is CASRVTSGRQEQFF.

The J gene is TRBJ2-3, the V gene TRBV30; TRBD1 might be the D (6 bases). Germline values: CDR1 GTSNPN, CDR2 SVGIG (reference sequence). The V end was cut by 3 bases, the J end by 6 bases, with 31 bases between. The CDR3 spans 19 residues. The DNA for the CDR3 is TGTGCCTGGAGAGGTATCGTCTTAGGGGGTGACCCACACGCCGATACGCAGTATTTT. It codes for CAWRGIVLGGDPHADTQYF.

The chain links TRBV5-4 to TRBJ1-4; 9 bases line up with TRBD1. With V trimmed by 5 bases and J by 9 bases, 14 bases remained unmatched. This CDR3 has 16 amino acids. Germline values: CDR1 SGHNT, CDR2 YYREEE (reference sequence). Here the CDR3 DNA reads TGTGCCAGCAGTTCAATACCGGGACAGGGAATCCAAAAACTGTTTTTT. Amino acids: CASSSIPGQGIQKLFF.

J is TRBJ2-2 and V is TRBV12-3 or TRBV12-4; D call uncertain. This CDR3 comprises 12 residues. The germline V and J ends were trimmed by 5 bases and 8 bases, with 9 bases remaining between them. As DNA, the CDR3 is TGTGCCAGCAGTCCCCTGGCTGGGGAGCTGTTTTTT. Its translation is CASSPLAGELFF.

The chain joins TRBV5-5 to TRBJ1-5, with 7 bases aligning to TRBD1. This CDR3 has 15 amino acids. V shed 5 bases and J 6 bases; nucleotides not matched to a gene: 11. In germline, CDR1 is SGHKS, CDR2 YYEKEE (reference sequence). CDR3 residues: CASRYATGESQPQHF. DNA of the CDR3: TGTGCCAGCAGGTATGCTACAGGGGAAAGTCAGCCCCAGCATTTT. Full variable domain (outside the CDR3, taken from reference TRBV5-5 and TRBJ1-5): DAGVTQSPTHLIKTRGQQVTLRCSPISGHKSVSWYQQVLGQGPQFIFQYYEKEERGRGNFPDRFSARQFPNYSSELNVNALLLGDSALYLCASRYATGESQPQHFGDGTRLSIL.